This paragraph reports one T cell receptor beta chain. Its recognized antigen is unknown. One base away there is no much larger clone; base qualities are not given. The cohort consisted of 666 healthy bone marrow donors. At the time of sampling, all cohort members were nominally healthy, though unrecorded immune exposures were likely present. The donor was CMV seronegative and belonged to the group of several hundred seronegative cohort members. Every donor gave a peripheral blood sample, and the peripheral blood mononuclear cells from that sample were used for TCR beta sequencing. The Qiagen DNeasy Blood Extraction Kit was used to extract genomic DNA from the blood cell samples. Libraries came from the immunoSEQ multiplex PCR assay. A mixture of 60 forward primers for TCR Vbeta segments and 13 reverse primers for TCR Jbeta segments was used in the multiplex PCR. A multiplex PCR assay on genomic DNA amplified the CDR3 region of rearranged TCR beta genes. The amplified TCR beta libraries were sequenced on the Illumina HiSeq System as 87-base-pair reads. The original methods were these. Across the 670 or so repertoires, a later analysis counted tens of millions of unique TCR beta chains, some 11 million of which were shared by at least two donors. A nearest-neighbor algorithm error-corrected the raw reads and collapsed the reads into unique sequences, merging closely related sequences to remove PCR and sequencing errors. Alignment of CDR3 sequences to IMGT reference sequences was used to assign V, D and J gene segments. For a sequence to be retained, a match of at least six nucleotides to both a V gene segment and a J gene segment was required. A rearrangement counted as productive if the CDR3 had no stop codons and remained in frame with V and J, and every other rearrangement counted as non-productive. CDR3 was defined by IMGT convention, running from the second conserved V-encoded cysteine to the conserved J-encoded phenylalanine. Sequences without an unambiguous match to a single V gene segment were excluded from the earlier analysis of several hundred of the donors. In an earlier analysis of 587 of the donors, V segments were called functional above 56.7% productive rearrangements and were called segregating when the between-donor standard deviation exceeded 5%. To diagnose cytomegalovirus status from the catalog of TCR beta chain sequences, a statistical classification framework was built. In a later analysis, V and J genes were assigned by comparing TCR nucleotide sequences against IMGT/GENE-DB human TR gene sequences. In a later analysis, CDR3 sequences and most-parsimonious VDJ recombination scenarios were assigned using the TCRdist pipeline. In a later analysis, every TCR beta chain was defined by the combination of its CDR3 amino acid sequence and its V-gene family, and reads without a unique V-gene family were dropped. As a way to deal with suspected cross-contamination and a sequencing artifact, a later analysis dropped 640 or so nucleotide sequences that were highly shared and had low generation probability. For each public chain, a later analysis derived a clonal expansion index from normalized ranks of inferred template counts within each repertoire. A later analysis computed generation probabilities with a VDJ recombination model fitted to out-of-frame rearrangements, and checked the results against IGoR. A later analysis scored TCR-TCR, TCR-HLA and TCR-CMV co-occurrence with hypergeometric tests, applying a repertoire-size bias correction to TCR pairs. In a later analysis, false discovery rates were estimated by permuting HLA or CMV assignments 20 times. In a later analysis, co-occurring TCRs were grouped using DBSCAN, with TCRdist sequence similarity added in when clustering inside HLA-allele-positive subsets. Co-occurrence clustering excluded repertoires with fewer than 30,000 or more than 120,000 public chains, plus five with anomalous nucleotide sharing. Held by TCRdb, this immuneACCESS table contains in-frame sequences only and omits some clones. Under half of the omission traces to an unresolved V gene where checked; the cause of the rest is unknown. The V and J calls and the clone size are those of that table, but D and trimming were determined from the DNA. In this sample the table shows about 84,000 clones, around 90% of which occur a single time. The leading ten clones occupy under 2.5% of the sample.

The data originate from a study of cytomegalovirus exposure and HLA in healthy donors (dated by TCRdb to about 2017). At the level of the whole study: In an earlier analysis of roughly 500 of the donors, under 300 Gb of sequence data and 117 million unique TCR beta sequences from roughly 190 million T cells were reported. A later genetic analysis took genome-wide SNP genotypes for about 55% of the 666 donors and used that subset as a discovery cohort. The number of donors typed differed by locus, with 629-630 for A, B, C, DRB1 and DQB1, about 500 for DQA1, 600 to 610 for DPA1, and approximately 470 for DPB1. Besides the first cohort of roughly 660 subjects, a separate validation cohort made up of 120 different subjects was used. Using immunosequencing, the study profiled T cell repertoires from fewer than 850 subjects and related those repertoires to cytomegalovirus serostatus. A later analysis re-analyzed previously published TCR beta repertoires from hundreds of donors and added high-resolution HLA genotyping to study TCR occurrence patterns. All discovery cohort repertoires had been generated on a single sequencing platform. The study combined high-throughput TCR immunosequencing, statistical association of individual TCRs with disease status, and machine learning to predict cytomegalovirus infection status. Several DR-DQ haplotypes were treated as single units for association and clustering because of strong linkage in the cohort. In an earlier analysis of about 590 of the donors, high-throughput TCR beta sequencing was used to judge whether each TCR beta V gene segment behaved as functional or pseudogenic. The aim of the study was to test whether cataloging public T cell receptors could identify signatures of past pathogen exposure. On average, about 200,000 unique TCR beta nucleotide sequences were sequenced per donor among some 420 genotyped donors of the cohort, with around 19% of those sequences being non-productive. Rather than using new phenotypic data, the later analysis identified candidate immune exposures from TCR beta sequences and from how often those sequences occurred across donors. Donor age, sex, ethnicity and CMV serostatus were collected together with the repertoire data. An early release that covered fewer than 750 HLA-typed donors contained around 300 gigabases of sequencing data and 75 million to 100 million unique TCR sequences. The genetic ancestry cluster associated with self-reported Caucasian donors included over 65% of the roughly 360 genotyped donors. Both class I and class II loci were covered by HLA typing, at four-digit resolution. The investigation overall reported the following: Across donors, most TCR sequences were observed very rarely, whereas some public TCRs were present in many individuals. The authors suggested that the approach could potentially be generalized to other disease states and immunological phenotypes. Assigning TCR associations to individual alleles was difficult when HLA alleles, especially DR and DQ, strongly co-occurred. Compared with the approximately 670-donor mean, donors in an Asian-associated ancestry cluster had fewer N-insertions in productive TCRs, according to a later genetic analysis. An association between a missense DCLRE1C variant and V-gene and J-gene trimming of TCR beta chains was found in a later genetic analysis and replicated in an independent cohort. In a later analysis, TCR association rates were found to vary across HLA loci, with the most associated TCRs seen for DRB1 alleles and the fewest for HLA-C alleles. About 17 rarely observed V segments, including chromosome 9 orphons, were excluded from the earlier analysis of several hundred of the donors because counts were too low. The presence/absence analyses assumed that sequencing depth was roughly uniform across donors, and that assumption may not be true. Because HLA typing was missing for some donors at each locus, association tests included only the typed subset. According to a later analysis, most CMV-associated TCR beta chains appeared to be HLA-restricted, and the HLA associations seemed to be driven largely by CMV exposure. In a later analysis, HLA-associated TCR beta chains were found to be more clonally expanded and to have lower generation probabilities than equally common non-associated chains. The only immune exposure information available for the cohort was CMV serostatus. A group of highly shared sequence variants was considered likely to be a technical artifact of the sequencing pipeline. Three of the identified cytomegalovirus-associated TCR beta chains were confirmed in vitro to be specific for cytomegalovirus antigens. Linkage disequilibrium might explain the correlated functional status among segregating V segments, but an unknown experimental factor could not be ruled out. The classifier was reported to diagnose cytomegalovirus status with high specificity and sensitivity in both the original cohort and the validation cohort. This cohort had only TCR beta chains sequenced, and the lack of alpha or paired-chain data limited which features could be detected. At a false discovery rate of 0.05, a later analysis linked 15,000 to 20,000 TCR beta sequences to specific HLA alleles. According to a later analysis, parvovirus B19, influenza, CMV and Epstein-Barr virus appeared linked to several top co-occurrence clusters. A further reported finding was that TCR beta sequences accurately predicted the HLA-A and HLA-B alleles for most subjects in the first cohort. In an earlier analysis of about 600 of the donors, most TCR beta V segments appeared in productive rearrangements about 87% or about 30% of the time, broadly matching IMGT annotations. A total of roughly 160 TCR beta chains were listed by the study as associated with cytomegalovirus.

The sequence came from a man aged 18 to 35 in good health and CMV-seronegative. The sequencing input was PBMCs.

The CDR3 amino acid sequence is: CASMAGRDGYTF. The DNA sequence is given as TGTGCCAGTATGGCGGGACGGGATGGCTACACCTTC. The chain is made from TRBV19 and TRBJ1-2; the D gene is perhaps TRBD1, on 5 matching bases. The germline V gene (reference sequence) supplies CDR1 LNHDA and CDR2 SQIVND. Deletion took 7 bases off V and 6 bases off J, with a span of 12 bases between the germline ends. The CDR3 runs 12 amino acids, cysteine and phenylalanine included. The entry retains the CDR3 DNA only, 36 bases that are in frame from base 1.